Listed here are 4 T cell receptor beta chains from one sample, sequenced in a study of OX40 agonist ivuxolimab in advanced cancers. Measured with immunoSEQ multiplex PCR; TCRdb has only the in-frame clones, and not every one. The profile covers about 77,000 clones, with roughly 91% appearing a single time and under 6.5% taken by the ten largest. Specimen: CD4+ or CD8+ T cells sorted from blood, collected in a trial of the OX40 agonist ivuxolimab. The receptors originated from an adult with an advanced solid tumor such as melanoma, head and neck, liver or kidney cancer.

This clone appeared a single time. The chain recombines TRBV6-5 with TRBJ1-5; the match to TRBD1 covers 9 bases. V lost 6 bases, J lost 7 bases, and 10 bases stayed unmatched. The V gene's germline CDR1 is MNHEY and CDR2 SVGAGI. CDR3 size: 15 residues. CDR3 protein: CASRAETGGFQPQHF. The CDR3 DNA reads TGTGCCAGCAGAGCCGAGACAGGGGGATTCCAGCCCCAGCATTTT.

This rearrangement joins TRBV7-3 to TRBJ2-3; D assignment may be TRBD1 or TRBD2 (6 bases each). This CDR3 spans 15 amino acids. Germline V lookup: CDR1 SGHTA, CDR2 FQGTGA. Trimming removed 5 bases at V and 1 base at J, with 13 bases between. The CDR3 reads CASSTRGRGTDTQYF. The DNA for the CDR3 is TGTGCCAGCAGCACCCGGGGGCGGGGCACAGATACGCAGTATTTT.

A single count supports this clone. This chain joins TRBV11-2 and TRBJ1-1, with D possibly matching TRBD1 (6 bases). Germline CDR1 SGHAT, CDR2 FQNNGV. There are 15 residues in the CDR3. V was pared by 1 base and J by 5 bases, with 14 bases between. CDR3 DNA: TGTGCCAGCAGCTTAGTTATGGCAGGGGTTACTGAAGCTTTCTTT. Protein: CASSLVMAGVTEAFF. Variable domain in full (rest from reference TRBV11-2 and TRBJ1-1): EAGVAQSPRYKIIEKRQSVAFWCNPISGHATLYWYQQILGQGPKLLIQFQNNGVVDDSQLPKDRFSAERLKGVDSTLKIQPAKLEDSAVYLCASSLVMAGVTEAFFGQGTRLTVV.

This clone is a singleton in its sample. The V and J genes are TRBV2 and TRBJ2-2; possibly TRBD1 for D (6 bases). The germline V gene encodes CDR1 SNHLY and CDR2 FYNNEI. V was pared by 5 bases and J by 0 bases, with 16 bases between. This CDR3 is 17 amino acids long. The CDR3 nucleotides are TGTGCCAGCAGTTTGGGGACAACGACCGCGAACACCGGGGAGCTGTTTTTT. Translated, it gives CASSLGTTTANTGELFF.